The rows below give T cell receptor beta chains drawn from one sample of a study of OX40 agonist ivuxolimab in advanced cancers. Profiled with immunoSEQ multiplex PCR; TCRdb holds only in-frame clones, not every one. Of 35,000 or so clones listed, 60% to 80% are singletons. The sample here was CD4+ or CD8+ T cells sorted from blood, taken in a trial of the OX40 agonist ivuxolimab. The receptors were gathered from an adult with an advanced solid tumor such as melanoma, head and neck, liver or kidney cancer. CDR3s include the opening cysteine and the closing phenylalanine or tryptophan. The D gene is left open where the match is weak. Rows give clone size only sometimes, using once, few, many, or a class for an expanded clone.

TRBJ1-1 once TRBV6-6 NA TGTGCCAGCAGTTACTCGGGGCAGCTTGAAGCTTTCTTT CASSYSGQLEAFF
TRBJ2-7 NA TRBV6-6 NA TGTGCCAGCAGTTACCTGGGAGTCCACGAGCAGTACTTC CASSYLGVHEQYF
TRBJ2-3 once TRBV19 NA TGTGCCAGTAGTTTGGCGGGGAGAAGCACAGATACGCAGTATTTT CASSLAGRSTDTQYF
TRBJ2-2 NA TRBV7-8 NA TGTGCCAGCAGCTTACCTTCTTACACCACCGGGGAGCTGTTTTTT CASSLPSYTTGELFF
TRBJ2-1 once TRBV6-5 NA TGTGCCAGCAGTTACCTATTGGGGGGGCTGTATGAGCAGTTCTTC CASSYLLGGLYEQFF
TRBJ1-2 few TRBV10-1 NA TGCGCCAGCAGTGGTGCATTTCGTGGCTACACCTTC CASSGAFRGYTF
TRBJ2-2 many TRBV6-5 NA TGTGCCAGCAGTCCTGAAACCGGGGAGCTGTTTTTT CASSPETGELFF
TRBJ1-2 NA TRBV5-6 NA TGTGCCAGCAGCTTAAGAGGGAAACGGGGGGGCTACACCTTC CASSLRGKRGGYTF
TRBJ2-1 NA TRBV7-9 TRBD1 TGTGCCAGCAGCTACGGACAGGGAATGAGCTCCTACAATGAGCAGTTCTTC CASSYGQGMSSYNEQFF
TRBJ2-2 NA TRBV5-1 NA TGCGCCAGCAGCTTGGGCGGGTGGACCGGGGAGCTGTTTTTT CASSLGGWTGELFF
TRBJ1-5 NA TRBV28 NA TGTGCCAGCAGATCGACAGCCCTCAATCAGCCCCAGCATTTT CASRSTALNQPQHF
TRBJ2-3 NA TRBV9 NA TGTGCCAGCAGCGTAGATGAGACGGATACGCAGTATTTT CASSVDETDTQYF
TRBJ2-7 NA TRBV2 NA TGTGCCAGCAGGGACAGTCCCTACGAGCAGTACTTC CASRDSPYEQYF
TRBJ2-7 NA TRBV11-2 NA TGTGCCAGCAGCCCCGATGGGGACGGGATCTACGAGCAGTACTTC CASSPDGDGIYEQYF
TRBJ2-1 NA TRBV2 NA TGTGCCAGCAGTCACCTGGACGGGGGAGGTGGGCGTGAGCAGTTCTTC CASSHLDGGGGREQFF
TRBJ1-1 NA TRBV13 TRBD1 TGTGCCAGCAGAAAAGGACAGGTTGAAGCTTTCTTT CASRKGQVEAFF
TRBJ2-7 few TRBV7-2 NA TGTGCCAGCAGCTTGGTAACGGGGGCCCTCTACGAGCAGTACTTC CASSLVTGALYEQYF
TRBJ2-6 NA TRBV5-4 TRBD2 TGTGCCAGCAGCTTGGCCGAGTGGGGACTAGCGGGGGTCGGGGCCAACGTCCTGACTTTC CASSLAEWGLAGVGANVLTF
TRBJ2-1 NA TRBV6-1 NA TGTGCCAGCAGTGAATCGACCGAGCGGGTTTACAATGAGCAGTTCTTC CASSESTERVYNEQFF
TRBJ1-5 once TRBV18 TRBD1 TGTGCCAGCTCACCCGAAACCGGGGACAGATTTAGCAATCAGCCCCAGCATTTT CASSPETGDRFSNQPQHF
TRBJ1-1 NA TRBV5-5 NA TGTGCCAGCAGCTTGGGGTTAAACACTGAAGCTTTCTTT CASSLGLNTEAFF
TRBJ1-5 few TRBV7-3 NA TGTGCCAGCAGCTTACTGGACACCGTCCTTGGTCAGCCCCAGCATTTT CASSLLDTVLGQPQHF
TRBJ2-5 NA TRBV18 TRBD1 TGTGCCAGCTCAAGGGGCAGGGGGGAGACCCAGTACTTC CASSRGRGETQYF
TRBJ2-7 NA TRBV19 TRBD1 TGTGCCAGTAGTATGGGAGCGACAGGGGGCTACGAGCAGTACTTC CASSMGATGGYEQYF
TRBJ2-3 NA TRBV27 TRBD2 TGTGCCAGCAGTTTAACTAGCGGGAGGGCCAAAGATACGCAGTATTTT CASSLTSGRAKDTQYF
TRBJ1-2 once TRBV7-9 NA TGTGCCAGCAGCTCGGACTATGGCTACACCTTC CASSSDYGYTF
TRBJ2-2 NA TRBV28 NA TGTGCCAGCAGTCAATCCACCCATATTTACAGCACCGGGGAGCTGTTTTTT CASSQSTHIYSTGELFF
TRBJ2-7 NA TRBV13 TRBD1 TGTGCCAGCAGCGCGGACAGGGGCGAGCAGTACTTC CASSADRGEQYF
TRBJ1-1 medium-sized TRBV11-2 NA TGTGCCAGCAGCTTAGGAGGTGAAGCTTTCTTT CASSLGGEAFF